This T cell receptor beta chain comes out of a study of T cells in localized non-small cell lung cancer. Measured with immunoSEQ multiplex PCR; TCRdb has only the in-frame clones, and not every one. The table records 25,000 to 35,000 clones, 80% to 85% of them present only once. The length of the CDR3 is 14 residues. V was clipped by 5 bases and J by 10 bases; unmatched bases: 9. Germline assignment: CDR1 MNHNY and CDR2 SVGAGI (reference sequence). The chain joins TRBV6-6 to TRBJ2-1, with 9 bases lining up with TRBD2. This TCR was recovered from a man between 40 and 70 years old with stage III lung adenocarcinoma. This material consisted of peripheral blood mononuclear cells, taken before any cancer treatment. The CDR3 spells CASSASGEGREQFF. The DNA of the CDR3 is TGTGCCAGCAGTGCTAGCGGGGAGGGTAGAGAGCAGTTCTTC.